Ten or more counts support the clone carrying this T cell receptor (beta chain). The antigen is unknown. This CDR3 comprises 14 residues. CDR1 and CDR2 (germline): SNHLY, FYNNEI. The ends were cut back, 3 bases at V and 5 bases at J, with 11 bases in the middle. TCRdb passed the multiplex PCR reads through MiXCR, listing each CDR3 protein once. The data contain 200,000 to 300,000 distinct CDR3 sequences, 30% of them singletons. The data are from a study of breast tumors, draining lymph nodes, adjacent tissues. Notes on the study in general: Tumor T cell lymph node origin was a supported hypothesis, not proven. Tumor TCR diversity was below lymph nodes but above nontumor tissue. Most tumor T cells seemingly derive from lymph node, then expand in tumor.

Breast cancer patients provided tissue from their axillary draining lymph nodes. The chain joins TRBV2 to TRBJ2-1; a possible D gene is TRBD1 (6 bases). The source material was axillary lymph node tissue. The sequence derives from a female donor with breast cancer. Some clones in this sample may be carry-over from other donors' samples. The CDR3 DNA sequence: TGTGCCAGCAGTGAGCCTGACAGGCACAATGAGCAGTTCTTC. This gives the protein CASSEPDRHNEQFF.